A single T cell receptor beta chain is shown here with its context. Its specificity is not known. The germline gene is not matched at one end of the junction; a read error may be the cause. CDR3 size: 13 residues. Germline V CDR1 and CDR2: MNHNY, SVGAGI (reference sequence). This sample is part of a study of shared clonotypes between healthy human individuals. Study-wide points: Naive subsets tended to show greater estimated richness than memory subsets. Clonotypes not shared had lower generation probabilities than those common to all four donors.

Produced via immunoSEQ multiplex PCR; TCRdb's table is partial and in-frame only. The top ten hold approximately 0.52% of the sample, which has roughly 1 million clones, around 78% seen once. The TCR originated in a man in his late teens or twenties in good health. Some clones in this sample may be carry-over from other donors' samples. The V call is TRBV6-6, the J call TRBJ2-5; D may be TRBD2 (5 bases). Material for sequencing was memory CD4+ T cells from PBMCs. Subset described: CD45RA-negative fraction. CDR3 DNA sequence: TGTGCCAGCAGTTCGGGTTCCCTGAGGGATGCCCACTTC. Protein sequence: CASSSGSLRDAHF.